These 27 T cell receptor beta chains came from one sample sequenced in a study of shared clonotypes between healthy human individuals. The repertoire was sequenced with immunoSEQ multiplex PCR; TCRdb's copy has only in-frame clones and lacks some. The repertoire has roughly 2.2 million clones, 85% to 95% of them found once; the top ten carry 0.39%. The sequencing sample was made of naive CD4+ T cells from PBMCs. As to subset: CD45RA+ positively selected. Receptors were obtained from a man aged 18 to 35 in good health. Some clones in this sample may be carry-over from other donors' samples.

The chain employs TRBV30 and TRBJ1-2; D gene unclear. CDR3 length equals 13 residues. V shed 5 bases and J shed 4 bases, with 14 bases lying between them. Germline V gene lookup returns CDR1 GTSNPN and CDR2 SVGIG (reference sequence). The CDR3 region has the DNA TGTGCCTGGTCAGGCAACCTCGGCTATGGCTACACCTTC. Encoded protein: CAWSGNLGYGYTF. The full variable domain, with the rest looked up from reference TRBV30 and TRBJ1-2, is SQTIHQWPATLVQPVGSPLSLECTVEGTSNPNLYWYRQAAGRGLQLLFYSVGIGQISSEVPQNLSASRPQDRQFILSSKKLLLSDSGFYLCAWSGNLGYGYTFGSGTRLTVV.

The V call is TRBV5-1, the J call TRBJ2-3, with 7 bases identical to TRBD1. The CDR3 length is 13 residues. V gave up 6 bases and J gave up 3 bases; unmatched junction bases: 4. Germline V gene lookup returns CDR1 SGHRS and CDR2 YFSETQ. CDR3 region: CASKQGTTDTQYF. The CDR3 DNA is TGCGCCAGCAAACAGGGGACGACAGATACGCAGTATTTT. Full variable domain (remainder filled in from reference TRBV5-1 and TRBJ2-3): KAGVTQTPRYLIKTRGQQVTLSCSPISGHRSVSWYQQTPGQGLQFLFEYFSETQRNKGNFPGRFSGRQFSNSRSEMNVSTLELGDSALYLCASKQGTTDTQYFGPGTRLTVL.

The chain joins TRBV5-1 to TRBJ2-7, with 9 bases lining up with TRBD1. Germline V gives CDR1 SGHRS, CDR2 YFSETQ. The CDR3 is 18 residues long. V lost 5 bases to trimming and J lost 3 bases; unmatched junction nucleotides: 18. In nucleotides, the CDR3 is TGCGCCAGCAGTTTCCTATCAACCGGGACAGGGAACCTCTACGAGCAGTACTTC. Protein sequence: CASSFLSTGTGNLYEQYF.

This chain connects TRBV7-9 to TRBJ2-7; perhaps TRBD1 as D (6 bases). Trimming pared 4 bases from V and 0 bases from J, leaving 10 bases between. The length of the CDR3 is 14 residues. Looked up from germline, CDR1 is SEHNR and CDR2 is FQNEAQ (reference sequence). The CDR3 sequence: CASSSRQASYEQYF. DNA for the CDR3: TGTGCCAGCAGCTCACGACAGGCCTCCTACGAGCAGTACTTC. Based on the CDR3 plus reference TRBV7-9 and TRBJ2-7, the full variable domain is DTGVSQNPRHKITKRGQNVTFRCDPISEHNRLYWYRQTLGQGPEFLTYFQNEAQLEKSRLLSDRFSAERPKGSFSTLEIQRTEQGDSAMYLCASSSRQASYEQYFGPGTRLTVT.

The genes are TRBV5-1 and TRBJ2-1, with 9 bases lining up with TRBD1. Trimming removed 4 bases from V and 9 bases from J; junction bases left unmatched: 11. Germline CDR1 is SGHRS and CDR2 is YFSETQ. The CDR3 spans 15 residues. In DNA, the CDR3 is TGCGCCAGCAGCATTGCAGCCGGGACAGGGATTGAGCAGTTCTTC. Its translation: CASSIAAGTGIEQFF.

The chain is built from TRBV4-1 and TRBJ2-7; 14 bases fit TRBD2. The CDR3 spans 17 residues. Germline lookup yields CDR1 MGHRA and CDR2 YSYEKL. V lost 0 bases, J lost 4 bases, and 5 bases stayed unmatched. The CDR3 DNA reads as TGCGCCAGCAGCCAAGATCCAGGACTAGCGGGAGGTTACGAGCAGTACTTC. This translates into CASSQDPGLAGGYEQYF.

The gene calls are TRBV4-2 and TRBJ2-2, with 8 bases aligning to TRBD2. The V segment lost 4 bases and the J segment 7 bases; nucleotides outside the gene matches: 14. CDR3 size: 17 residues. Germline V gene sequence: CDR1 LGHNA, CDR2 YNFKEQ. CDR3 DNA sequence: TGTGCCAGCAGCCCTGCTAGTGGCGGGAGGATCCTCGGGGAGCTGTTTTTT. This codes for CASSPASGGRILGELFF.

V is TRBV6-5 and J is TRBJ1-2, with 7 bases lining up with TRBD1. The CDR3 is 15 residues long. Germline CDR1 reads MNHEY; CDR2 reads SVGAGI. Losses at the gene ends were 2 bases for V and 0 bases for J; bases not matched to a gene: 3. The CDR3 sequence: CASSYQGGANYGYTF. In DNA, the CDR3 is TGTGCCAGCAGTTACCAGGGGGGAGCTAACTATGGCTACACCTTC.

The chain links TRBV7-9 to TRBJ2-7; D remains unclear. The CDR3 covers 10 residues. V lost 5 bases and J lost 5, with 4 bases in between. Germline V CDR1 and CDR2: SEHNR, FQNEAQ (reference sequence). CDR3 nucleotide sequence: TGTGCCAGCAGCCCCCACGAGCAGTACTTC. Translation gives CASSPHEQYF.

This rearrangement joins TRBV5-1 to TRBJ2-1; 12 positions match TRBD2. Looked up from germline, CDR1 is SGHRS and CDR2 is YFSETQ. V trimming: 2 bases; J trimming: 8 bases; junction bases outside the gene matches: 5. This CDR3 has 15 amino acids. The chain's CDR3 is CASSFRLAGVHEQFF. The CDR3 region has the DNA TGCGCCAGCAGCTTTAGACTAGCGGGAGTCCATGAGCAGTTCTTC.

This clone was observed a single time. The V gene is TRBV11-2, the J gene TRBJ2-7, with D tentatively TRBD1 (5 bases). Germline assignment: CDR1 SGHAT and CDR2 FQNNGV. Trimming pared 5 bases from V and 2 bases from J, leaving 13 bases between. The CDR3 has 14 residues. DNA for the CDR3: TGTGCCAGCAGCCCCTGGACACTAACCTACGAGCAGTACTTC. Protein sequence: CASSPWTLTYEQYF.

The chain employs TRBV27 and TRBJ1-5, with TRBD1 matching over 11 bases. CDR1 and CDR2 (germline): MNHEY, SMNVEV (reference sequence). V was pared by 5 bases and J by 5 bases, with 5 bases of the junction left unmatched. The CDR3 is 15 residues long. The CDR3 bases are TGTGCCAGCAGTGCCCGGGGACAGGGGGATCAGCCCCAGCATTTT. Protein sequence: CASSARGQGDQPQHF.

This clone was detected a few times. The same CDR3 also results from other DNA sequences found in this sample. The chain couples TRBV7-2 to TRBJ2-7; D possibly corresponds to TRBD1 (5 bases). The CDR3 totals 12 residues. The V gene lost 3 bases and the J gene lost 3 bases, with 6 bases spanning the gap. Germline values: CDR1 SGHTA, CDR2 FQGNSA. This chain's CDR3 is CASSLQGYEQYF. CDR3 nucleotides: TGTGCCAGCAGCTTGCAGGGCTACGAGCAGTACTTC.

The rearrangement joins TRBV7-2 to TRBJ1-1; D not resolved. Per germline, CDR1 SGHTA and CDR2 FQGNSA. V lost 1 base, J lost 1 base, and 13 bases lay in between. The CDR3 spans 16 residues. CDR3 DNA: TGTGCCAGCAGCTTAGGAATCTGGGCAGCGAACACTGAAGCTTTCTTT. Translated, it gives CASSLGIWAANTEAFF.

The CDR3 sequence: CASSVPGVTEAFF. As DNA, the CDR3 is TGTGCCAGCAGCGTCCCAGGGGTAACTGAAGCTTTCTTT. The chain carries TRBV7-2 and TRBJ1-1; D may be TRBD1 (6 bases). The CDR3 runs 13 residues. The V end was cut by 5 bases, the J end by 5 bases, with 12 bases between. The germline V gene encodes CDR1 SGHTA and CDR2 FQGNSA.

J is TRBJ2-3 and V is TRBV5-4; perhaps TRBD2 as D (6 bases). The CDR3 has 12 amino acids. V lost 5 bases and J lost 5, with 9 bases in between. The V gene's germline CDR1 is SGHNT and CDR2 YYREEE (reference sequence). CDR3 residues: CASRMGGDTQYF. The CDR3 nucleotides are TGTGCCAGCAGAATGGGGGGAGATACGCAGTATTTT. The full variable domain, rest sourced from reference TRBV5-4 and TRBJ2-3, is ETGVTQSPTHLIKTRGQQVTLRCSSQSGHNTVSWYQQALGQGPQFIFQYYREEENGRGNFPPRFSGLQFPNYSSELNVNALELDDSALYLCASRMGGDTQYFGPGTRLTVL.

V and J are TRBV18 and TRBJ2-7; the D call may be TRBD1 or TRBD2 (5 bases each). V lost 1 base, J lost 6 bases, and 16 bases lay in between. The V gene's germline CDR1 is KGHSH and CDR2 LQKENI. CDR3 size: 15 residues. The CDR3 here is CASSPLSGQTGEQYF. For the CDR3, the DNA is TGTGCCAGCTCACCACTCAGCGGACAAACTGGCGAGCAGTACTTC.

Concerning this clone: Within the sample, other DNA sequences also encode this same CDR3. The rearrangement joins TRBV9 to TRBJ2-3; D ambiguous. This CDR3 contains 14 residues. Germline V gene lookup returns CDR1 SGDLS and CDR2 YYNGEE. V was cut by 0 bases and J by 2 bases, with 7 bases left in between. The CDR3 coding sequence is TGTGCCAGCAGCGTAGGGCAGCTCACAGATACGCAGTATTTT. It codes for CASSVGQLTDTQYF.

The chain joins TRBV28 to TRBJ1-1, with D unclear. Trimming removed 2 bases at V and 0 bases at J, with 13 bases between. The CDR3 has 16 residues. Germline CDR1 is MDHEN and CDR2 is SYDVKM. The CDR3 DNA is TGTGCCAGCAGTTTACCTTCTACAGTCATGAACACTGAAGCTTTCTTT. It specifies CASSLPSTVMNTEAFF.

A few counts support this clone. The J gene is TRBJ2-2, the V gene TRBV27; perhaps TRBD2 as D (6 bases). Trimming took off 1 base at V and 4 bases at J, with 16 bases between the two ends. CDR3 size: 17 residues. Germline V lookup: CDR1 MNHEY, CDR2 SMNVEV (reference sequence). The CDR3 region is CASSLLRDPGRTGELFF. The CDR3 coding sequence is TGTGCCAGCAGTTTATTGCGGGACCCAGGCCGCACCGGGGAGCTGTTTTTT.

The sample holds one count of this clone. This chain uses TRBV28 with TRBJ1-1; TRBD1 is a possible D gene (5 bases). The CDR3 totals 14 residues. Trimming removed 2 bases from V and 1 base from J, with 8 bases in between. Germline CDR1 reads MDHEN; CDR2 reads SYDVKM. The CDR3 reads CASSLVRENTEAFF. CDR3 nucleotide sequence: TGTGCCAGCAGTTTAGTCAGGGAGAACACTGAAGCTTTCTTT.

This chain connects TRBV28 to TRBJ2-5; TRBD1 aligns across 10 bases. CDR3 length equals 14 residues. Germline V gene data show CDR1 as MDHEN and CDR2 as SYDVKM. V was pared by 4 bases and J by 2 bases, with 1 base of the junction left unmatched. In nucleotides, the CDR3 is TGTGCCAGCAGTTCGGACAGGGGGCAAGAGACCCAGTACTTC. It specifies CASSSDRGQETQYF.

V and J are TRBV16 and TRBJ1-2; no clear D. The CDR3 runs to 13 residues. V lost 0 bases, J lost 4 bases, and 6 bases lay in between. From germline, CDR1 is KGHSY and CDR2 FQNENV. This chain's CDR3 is CASSQSATYGYTF. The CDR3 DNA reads TGTGCCAGCAGCCAATCGGCCACCTATGGCTACACCTTC. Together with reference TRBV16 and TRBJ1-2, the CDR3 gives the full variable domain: GEEVAQTPKHLVRGEGQKAKLYCAPIKGHSYVFWYQQVLKNEFKFLISFQNENVFDETGMPKERFSAKCLPNSPCSLEIQATKLEDSAVYFCASSQSATYGYTFGSGTRLTVV.

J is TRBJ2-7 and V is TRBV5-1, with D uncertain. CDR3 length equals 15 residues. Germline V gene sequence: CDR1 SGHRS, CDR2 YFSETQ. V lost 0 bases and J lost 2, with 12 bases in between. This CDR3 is CASSLGTGLPYEQYF. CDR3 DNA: TGCGCCAGCAGCTTGGGGACCGGGCTTCCCTACGAGCAGTACTTC.

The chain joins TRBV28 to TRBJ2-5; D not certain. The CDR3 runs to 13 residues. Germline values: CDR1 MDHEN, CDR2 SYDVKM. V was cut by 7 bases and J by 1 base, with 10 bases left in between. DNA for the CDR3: TGTGCCAGCAATGGGAAACCCCAAGAGACCCAGTACTTC. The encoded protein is CASNGKPQETQYF. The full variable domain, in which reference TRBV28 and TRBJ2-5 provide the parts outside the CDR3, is DVKVTQSSRYLVKRTGEKVFLECVQDMDHENMFWYRQDPGLGLRLIYFSYDVKMKEKGDIPEGYSVSREKKERFSLILESASTNQTSMYLCASNGKPQETQYFGPGTRLLVL.

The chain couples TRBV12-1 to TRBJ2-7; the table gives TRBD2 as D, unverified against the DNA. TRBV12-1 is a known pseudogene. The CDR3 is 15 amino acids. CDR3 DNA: TGTGCCAGCGTCTCCCCGGGGGGCGATCCCTACGAGCAGTACTTC. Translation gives CASVSPGGDPYEQYF.

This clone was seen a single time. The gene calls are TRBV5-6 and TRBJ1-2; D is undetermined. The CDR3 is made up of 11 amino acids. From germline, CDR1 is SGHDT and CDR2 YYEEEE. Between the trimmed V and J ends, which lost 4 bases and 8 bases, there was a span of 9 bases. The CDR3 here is CASSTQVGYTF. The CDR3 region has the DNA TGTGCCAGCAGCACCCAGGTCGGCTACACCTTC.